Each of the 20 T cell receptor beta chains below was sequenced from the same sample in a study of graft-versus-host responses after intestinal transplantation. For these receptors, no antigen is known. Data came from immunoSEQ multiplex PCR; TCRdb stores just in-frame clones and leaves some out. The repertoire holds around 110,000 clones, with approximately 94% as singletons. Sequencing used unstimulated CD4+ T cells sorted from spleen or lymph node cells, obtained before transplant. The receptors originated from a human donor who was the organ donor for an intestinal transplant.

This chain connects TRBV6-1 to TRBJ2-4; TRBD2 agrees at 8 bases. The CDR3 runs 19 residues. The V gene end was trimmed by 4 bases and the J gene end by 1 base; junction bases not matched to a gene: 15. CDR1 and CDR2 (germline): MNHNS, SASEGT. In DNA, the CDR3 is TGTGCCAGCAGTGGTGTAGCGGGACTCCGCCTGGGGGCCAAAAACATTCAGTACTTC. As protein: CASSGVAGLRLGAKNIQYF.

J is TRBJ1-1 and V is TRBV25-1; D perhaps matches TRBD1 (5 bases). Between the trimmed V and J ends, which lost 9 bases and 0 bases, there was a span of 11 bases. The CDR3 runs to 13 residues. Germline CDR1 is MGHDK and CDR2 is SYGVNS. The CDR3 region has the DNA TGTGCCAGTAGGGGACGAGTGAACACTGAAGCTTTCTTT. This encodes CASRGRVNTEAFF.

The DNA of the CDR3 is TGTGCCAGCAGTTTACCCGGGACTAGCGCCTACGAGCAGTACTTC. Translating gives CASSLPGTSAYEQYF. The rearrangement joins TRBV28 to TRBJ2-7; 10 bases are shared with TRBD2. This CDR3 region has 15 residues. Looked up from germline, CDR1 is MDHEN and CDR2 is SYDVKM. Germline trimming cut 2 bases from V and 2 bases from J; bases unmatched to any gene: 3.

Details on this clone: At one end the junction does not follow the germline gene, possibly because of a read error. The chain links TRBV7-9 to TRBJ1-6; 8 bases agree with TRBD1. Germline CDR1 is SEHNR and CDR2 is FQNEAQ (reference sequence). The CDR3 is 16 residues long. CDR3 bases: TGTGCCAGCAGCTTAGGGTCGGACAGGGCCAATTCATCCCTCCACTTT. Translating gives CASSLGSDRANSSLHF.

The V gene is TRBV5-1, the J gene TRBJ2-1; TRBD2 matches at 9 bases. V shed 0 bases and J 7 bases; nucleotides not matched to a gene: 8. The CDR3 loop spans 16 amino acids. Germline V gene sequence: CDR1 SGHRS, CDR2 YFSETQ. CDR3 amino acids: CASSLDLAGLGNEQFF. The CDR3 DNA reads as TGCGCCAGCAGCTTGGATCTAGCGGGACTTGGTAATGAGCAGTTCTTC.

This chain connects TRBV9 to TRBJ2-6; perhaps TRBD1 as D (5 bases). CDR1 is SGDLS and CDR2 is YYNGEE in the germline V gene. The ends were cut back, 0 bases at V and 1 base at J, with 17 bases in the middle. The CDR3 sequence is 19 residues long. Here the CDR3 DNA reads TGTGCCAGCAGCGTAGTTGACAGCTCCGTGGGGTCTGGGGCCAACGTCCTGACTTTC. Translated, it gives CASSVVDSSVGSGANVLTF. Looking up the rest from reference TRBV9 and TRBJ2-6 gives the full variable domain: DSGVTQTPKHLITATGQRVTLRCSPRSGDLSVYWYQQSLDQGLQFLIQYYNGEERAKGNILERFSAQQFPDLHSELNLSSLELGDSALYFCASSVVDSSVGSGANVLTFGAGSRLTVL.

The rearrangement links TRBV2 to TRBJ2-7; 10 nucleotides line up with TRBD2. V shed 1 base and J 3 bases; nucleotides not matched to a gene: 3. Germline-derived CDR1 and CDR2 are SNHLY and FYNNEI. The CDR3 has 15 residues. CDR3 loop: CASSEGTSGVYEQYF. In nucleotides, the CDR3 is TGTGCCAGCAGTGAAGGGACTAGCGGAGTCTACGAGCAGTACTTC.

V and J are TRBV28 and TRBJ2-2; 9 nucleotides line up with TRBD1. The CDR3 extends over 15 amino acids. J gave up 8 bases and V 2 bases, and 6 bases lay outside the gene matches. Germline V gives CDR1 MDHEN, CDR2 SYDVKM. The DNA of the CDR3 is TGTGCCAGCAGTTTAACAGGGGGCGCTTCGGGGGAGCTGTTTTTT. The encoded protein is CASSLTGGASGELFF.

This clone was picked up one time. The genes are TRBV19 and TRBJ2-5, with 12 bases aligning to TRBD1. The junction had 6 bases not matched to a gene; V was cut back by 6 bases and J by 4 bases. Germline CDR1 reads LNHDA; CDR2 reads SQIVND (reference sequence). This CDR3 is 15 amino acids long. CDR3 nucleotide sequence: TGTGCCAGTAGGAGGGGACAGGGGGCTGGAGAGACCCAGTACTTC. It specifies CASRRGQGAGETQYF.

V is TRBV30 and J is TRBJ2-1, with 8 bases fitting TRBD2. The junction had 8 bases not matched to a gene; V was cut back by 0 bases and J by 1 base. The germline V gene encodes CDR1 GTSNPN and CDR2 SVGIG (reference sequence). The CDR3 loop spans 17 amino acids. The CDR3 reads CAWSVAWTSRSYNEQFF. The DNA for the CDR3 is TGTGCCTGGAGTGTAGCGTGGACTAGCAGGTCCTACAATGAGCAGTTCTTC. Full variable domain (rest looked up from reference TRBV30 and TRBJ2-1): SQTIHQWPATLVQPVGSPLSLECTVEGTSNPNLYWYRQAAGRGLQLLFYSVGIGQISSEVPQNLSASRPQDRQFILSSKKLLLSDSGFYLCAWSVAWTSRSYNEQFFGPGTRLTVL.

The rearrangement joins TRBV7-2 to TRBJ1-3; a possible D gene is TRBD1 (5 bases). The CDR3 sequence is 16 residues long. CDR1 and CDR2 (germline): SGHTA, FQGNSA. V was clipped by 4 bases and J by 0 bases, with 13 bases between them. The CDR3, as DNA: TGTGCCAGCAGCTCCCGACAGATACACTCTGGAAACACCATATATTTT. Encoded protein: CASSSRQIHSGNTIYF.

The rearrangement links TRBV12-2 to TRBJ2-1; no check of the table's D call, TRBD2, against the DNA was made. TRBV12-2 counts as a pseudogene. This CDR3 contains 17 residues. Written as DNA, the CDR3 is TGTGCAAGTCGCCCCCTTAAGGGAGGGCCCCCCTACAATGAGCAGTTCTTC. Translating it yields CASRPLKGGPPYNEQFF.

The rearrangement links TRBV11-2 to TRBJ2-1; 16 bases line up with TRBD2. V trimming: 3 bases; J trimming: 6 bases; junction bases outside the gene matches: 2. Germline V gene lookup returns CDR1 SGHAT and CDR2 FQNNGV. The CDR3 covers 16 residues. The DNA for the CDR3 is TGTGCCAGCAGCTTCGGGACTAGCGGGAGGGCCAATGAGCAGTTCTTC. It specifies CASSFGTSGRANEQFF.

This clone was recorded a few times. The rearrangement links TRBV7-2 to TRBJ2-1, with 7 bases aligning to TRBD2. This CDR3 is 15 amino acids long. Germline trimming cut 0 bases from V and 2 bases from J; bases unmatched to any gene: 1. Germline lookup yields CDR1 SGHTA and CDR2 FQGNSA. CDR3 sequence reads: CASSLAGGAYNEQFF. The DNA of the CDR3 is TGTGCCAGCAGCTTAGCGGGAGGGGCCTACAATGAGCAGTTCTTC. Full variable domain (remainder filled in from reference TRBV7-2 and TRBJ2-1): GAGVSQSPSNKVTEKGKDVELRCDPISGHTALYWYRQSLGQGLEFLIYFQGNSAPDKSGLPSDRFSAERTGGSVSTLTIQRTQQEDSAVYLCASSLAGGAYNEQFFGPGTRLTVL.

The chain employs TRBV27 and TRBJ1-1; D unclear. Looked up from germline, CDR1 is MNHEY and CDR2 is SMNVEV (reference sequence). The CDR3 contains 12 residues. Trimming removed 2 bases from V and 1 base from J, with 2 bases in between. The CDR3 loop reads CASSLQNTEAFF. CDR3 DNA sequence: TGTGCCAGCAGTTTACAGAACACTGAAGCTTTCTTT.

The V and J genes are TRBV6-1 and TRBJ2-1; TRBD2 matches 13 bases. The CDR3 has 15 amino acids. The germline CDR1 and CDR2 sequences are MNHNS and SASEGT. The J segment lost 4 bases and the V segment lost 5 bases, leaving 2 bases of the junction unmatched. The CDR3 DNA reads as TGTGCCAGCAGTCCACTAGCGGGAGGGTACAATGAGCAGTTCTTC. This encodes CASSPLAGGYNEQFF.

The rearrangement joins TRBV27 to TRBJ1-1, with unresolved D. Trimming removed 4 bases at V and 0 bases at J, with 12 bases between. CDR3 length: 15 residues. Looked up from germline, CDR1 is MNHEY and CDR2 is SMNVEV (reference sequence). The CDR3 loop is CASSSKVKMNTEAFF. The DNA of the CDR3 is TGTGCCAGCAGTTCCAAGGTTAAAATGAACACTGAAGCTTTCTTT.

The chain joins TRBV28 to TRBJ2-2, with 9 nucleotides matching TRBD2. Germline lookup yields CDR1 MDHEN and CDR2 SYDVKM. The junction had 7 bases not matched to a gene; V was cut back by 1 base and J by 4 bases. The CDR3 spans 17 residues. DNA of the CDR3: TGTGCCAGCAGTTTATCCCTAGCGGGGTTGAGCACCGGGGAGCTGTTTTTT. Translation gives CASSLSLAGLSTGELFF.

The rearrangement links TRBV30 to TRBJ2-5; a possible D gene is TRBD1 (6 bases). Germline V CDR1 and CDR2: GTSNPN, SVGIG (reference sequence). The V and J ends lost 1 base and 1 base respectively, with 10 bases between them. This CDR3 spans 14 amino acids. The CDR3 region has the DNA TGTGCCTGGAGTGCCACAGGGACCCAAGAGACCCAGTACTTC. This sequence encodes CAWSATGTQETQYF.

The rearrangement uses TRBV27 and TRBJ2-7, with 9 bases that match TRBD1. This CDR3 is 12 amino acids long. Germline-derived CDR1 and CDR2 are MNHEY and SMNVEV (reference sequence). With V trimmed by 8 bases and J by 5 bases, 4 bases remained unmatched. The CDR3 here is CASGTGTNEQYF. DNA of the CDR3: TGTGCCAGCGGGACAGGGACGAACGAGCAGTACTTC.